This record looks at one TCR beta chain sequence and its context. The table came from immunoSEQ multiplex PCR; TCRdb's copy has only in-frame clones and leaves some out. The repertoire consists of 200,000 or so clones, with about 85% occurring once and the leading ten covering 0.95%. The sample originates from a study of blood T cell repertoires in COVID-19. Trimming removed 3 bases from V and 0 bases from J, with 20 bases in between. Germline lookup yields CDR1 DFQATT and CDR2 SNEGSKA (reference sequence). This CDR3 has 17 residues. The receptor was isolated from a man aged 55 to 70 with COVID-19, enrolled during active disease. The rearrangement joins TRBV20-1 to TRBJ1-2; D is perhaps TRBD1 (6 bases). Sequencing input: peripheral blood. The chain's CDR3 is CSASAGGSSSSNYGYTF. The CDR3, as DNA: TGCAGTGCTAGTGCGGGGGGCAGCTCCTCTTCTAACTATGGCTACACCTTC.